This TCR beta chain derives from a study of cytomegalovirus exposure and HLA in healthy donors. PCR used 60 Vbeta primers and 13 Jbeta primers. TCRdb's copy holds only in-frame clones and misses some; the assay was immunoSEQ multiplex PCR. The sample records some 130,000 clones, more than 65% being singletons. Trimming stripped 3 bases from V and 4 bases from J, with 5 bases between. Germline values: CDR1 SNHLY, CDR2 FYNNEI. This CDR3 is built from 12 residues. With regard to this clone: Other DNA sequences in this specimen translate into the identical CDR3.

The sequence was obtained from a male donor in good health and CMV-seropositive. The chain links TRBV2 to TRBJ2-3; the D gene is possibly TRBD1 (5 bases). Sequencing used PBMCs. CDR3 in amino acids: CASSDRADTQYF. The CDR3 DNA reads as TGTGCCAGCAGTGACAGGGCAGATACGCAGTATTTT. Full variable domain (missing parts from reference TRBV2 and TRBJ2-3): EPEVTQTPSHQVTQMGQEVILRCVPISNHLYFYWYRQILGQKVEFLVSFYNNEISEKSEIFDDQFSVERPDGSNFTLKIRSTKLEDSAMYFCASSDRADTQYFGPGTRLTVL.